These 21 T cell receptor beta chains were sequenced from one sample in a study of blood T cell repertoires in COVID-19. TCRdb keeps only in-frame clones here, not all; method: immunoSEQ multiplex PCR. The sample lists about 44,000 clones; 75% to 90% were seen once. Sequences were obtained from peripheral blood. The receptors were gathered from a woman of 80 years or more in a cohort sampled during active or convalescent COVID-19.

V usage is TRBV4-1 and J usage is TRBJ2-7; 10 bases fit TRBD2. The germline CDR1 and CDR2 sequences are MGHRA and YSYEKL. This CDR3 spans 15 amino acids. J lost 4 bases, V lost 4 bases, and 7 bases had no gene match. CDR3 coding DNA: TGCGCCAGCAGCCTAAGGACTAGCGGAGCTTACGAGCAGTACTTC. Its translation: CASSLRTSGAYEQYF.

This clone appeared once. The genes are TRBV2 and TRBJ1-5, with a possible D match to TRBD1 (6 bases). Per germline, CDR1 SNHLY and CDR2 FYNNEI. V lost 6 bases and J lost 1, with 13 bases in between. The length of the CDR3 is 15 residues. The CDR3 protein is CASRAGDLSNQPQHF. Written as DNA, the CDR3 is TGTGCCAGCAGGGCAGGGGATTTAAGCAATCAGCCCCAGCATTTT.

This clone is deemed hyperexpanded (1% or more). J is TRBJ2-3 and V is TRBV18; D unresolved. Germline V gene sequence: CDR1 KGHSH, CDR2 LQKENI. V was clipped by 2 bases and J by 5 bases, with 8 bases between them. The CDR3 runs 13 residues. The chain's CDR3 is CASSPTSGDTQYF. DNA for the CDR3: TGTGCCAGCTCACCAACCTCCGGAGATACGCAGTATTTT.

The rearrangement uses TRBV9 and TRBJ2-1; 10 positions match TRBD2. This CDR3 is 16 amino acids long. Losses at the gene ends were 3 bases for V and 10 bases for J; bases not matched to a gene: 13. CDR1 is SGDLS and CDR2 is YYNGEE in the germline V gene. CDR3 amino acids: CASSGSSGGVVREQFF. CDR3 bases: TGTGCCAGCAGCGGGTCTAGCGGGGGAGTTGTCAGGGAGCAGTTCTTC.

The chain links TRBV5-4 to TRBJ2-7, with D possibly matching TRBD2 (5 bases). The CDR3 extends over 13 amino acids. Per germline, CDR1 SGHNT and CDR2 YYREEE (reference sequence). Trimming pared 4 bases from V and 3 bases from J, leaving 11 bases between. CDR3 sequence: CASSSPTSYEQYF. The CDR3, as DNA: TGTGCCAGCAGCAGCCCTACTAGCTACGAGCAGTACTTC. Using reference TRBV5-4 and TRBJ2-7 for the parts outside the CDR3, the full variable domain is ETGVTQSPTHLIKTRGQQVTLRCSSQSGHNTVSWYQQALGQGPQFIFQYYREEENGRGNFPPRFSGLQFPNYSSELNVNALELDDSALYLCASSSPTSYEQYFGPGTRLTVT.

In nucleotides, the CDR3 is TGTGCCAGCAGTTCATCTCAGACAGGCGGAAATAACTATGGCTACACCTTC. Encoded protein: CASSSSQTGGNNYGYTF. The V and J genes are TRBV27 and TRBJ1-2; tentatively, D is TRBD1 (6 bases). CDR3 length: 17 residues. Germline lookup yields CDR1 MNHEY and CDR2 SMNVEV (reference sequence). Trimming shortened V by 4 bases and J by 1 base, and 19 bases separated the two germline ends.

The rearrangement links TRBV6-5 to TRBJ1-1, with D possibly matching TRBD1 (5 bases). The V gene lost 1 base and the J gene lost 4 bases, with 13 bases spanning the gap. The CDR3 consists of 15 residues. Germline V lookup: CDR1 MNHEY, CDR2 SVGAGI. This chain's CDR3 is CASSYLVRAATEAFF. The CDR3 nucleotides read TGTGCCAGCAGTTACTTAGTCAGGGCCGCCACTGAAGCTTTCTTT.

The chain links TRBV9 to TRBJ2-7, with 11 positions matching TRBD2. The CDR3 length is 15 residues. Germline V gene lookup returns CDR1 SGDLS and CDR2 YYNGEE. V lost 2 bases and J lost 4; bases outside the gene matches: 5. The CDR3 region has the DNA TGTGCCAGCAGCGTCACTAGCGGGAGTTTTTACGAGCAGTACTTC. Residues: CASSVTSGSFYEQYF.

The chain carries TRBV3-1 (or the pseudogene TRBV3-2) and TRBJ1-1, with 8 bases fitting TRBD1. The CDR3 covers 14 residues. The germline gives CDR1 LGHDT, CDR2 YNNKEL (reference sequence). Trimming took 4 bases from V and 4 from J; bases not matched to a gene: 5. The CDR3 reads CASSRQGASTEAFF. CDR3 bases: TGTGCCAGCAGCCGCCAGGGGGCGAGCACTGAAGCTTTCTTT.

V is TRBV19 and J is TRBJ1-2, with 7 bases identical to TRBD1. Germline V gene sequence: CDR1 LNHDA, CDR2 SQIVND (reference sequence). CDR3 length equals 14 residues. With 2 bases clipped from V and 0 bases from J, the junction kept 0 bases outside the gene matches. As DNA, the CDR3 is TGTGCCAGTAGTATACAGGGGGCTAACTATGGCTACACCTTC. Translated: CASSIQGANYGYTF.

This chain uses TRBV7-9 with TRBJ2-7; the D gene is possibly TRBD1 (6 bases). The CDR3 loop spans 14 amino acids. The germline V and J ends were trimmed by 6 bases and 1 base, with 13 bases remaining between them. The germline gives CDR1 SEHNR, CDR2 FQNEAQ (reference sequence). This CDR3 reads CASSSGVQSYEQYF. Written as DNA, the CDR3 is TGTGCCAGCAGTTCAGGGGTTCAGTCCTACGAGCAGTACTTC. The variable domain in full, with the rest retrieved from reference TRBV7-9 and TRBJ2-7, is DTGVSQNPRHKITKRGQNVTFRCDPISEHNRLYWYRQTLGQGPEFLTYFQNEAQLEKSRLLSDRFSAERPKGSFSTLEIQRTEQGDSAMYLCASSSGVQSYEQYFGPGTRLTVT.

The V gene is TRBV13, the J gene TRBJ2-5, with D maybe TRBD2 (6 bases). Trimming cost V 4 bases and J 4 bases, with 13 bases left between them. The germline V gene encodes CDR1 PRHDT and CDR2 FYEKMQ (reference sequence). The CDR3 has 14 amino acids. The CDR3 region is CASSWGYGRETQYF. The DNA of the CDR3 is TGTGCCAGCAGCTGGGGGTACGGGAGAGAGACCCAGTACTTC.

The chain links TRBV7-8 to TRBJ1-6; TRBD1 matches at 12 bases. Trimming at V came to 4 bases and at J to 10 bases, leaving 17 bases not matched to a gene. Germline V gene lookup returns CDR1 SGHVS and CDR2 FQNEAQ. There are 19 residues in the CDR3. Here the CDR3 DNA reads TGTGCCAGCAGCTCAAAACCATATCCGGGACAGGGGGCACAATCACCCCTCCACTTT. This encodes CASSSKPYPGQGAQSPLHF.

This clone was found a few times. V is TRBV5-1 and J is TRBJ1-2; D might be TRBD1 (5 bases). Trimming shortened V by 2 bases and J by 1 base, and 6 bases separated the two germline ends. CDR1 is SGHRS, CDR2 YFSETQ, per germline. The CDR3 consists of 13 residues. DNA of the CDR3: TGCGCCAGCAGCTTCGGGGGTAACTATGGCTACACCTTC. Protein sequence: CASSFGGNYGYTF.

V usage is TRBV18 and J usage is TRBJ1-2, with 7 bases that match TRBD1. V shed 2 bases and J 6 bases; nucleotides not matched to a gene: 9. The CDR3 has 15 residues. Germline CDR1 KGHSH, CDR2 LQKENI. CDR3 amino acids: CASSPTPTGYDGYTF. CDR3 nucleotide sequence: TGTGCCAGCTCACCAACCCCGACAGGGTACGATGGCTACACCTTC.

A single count supports this clone. The rearrangement links TRBV21-1 to TRBJ1-1; the table's D call TRBD1 went unverified against the DNA. TRBV21-1 is labeled a pseudogene. CDR3 size: 15 residues. CDR3 DNA: TGTGCCAGCAGCAAGGGTCCAGGGGCGGAAACTGAAGCTTTCTTT. Translating gives CASSKGPGAETEAFF.

The V and J genes are TRBV4-1 and TRBJ2-5; 11 nucleotides match TRBD2. CDR3 size: 17 residues. Looked up from germline, CDR1 is MGHRA and CDR2 is YSYEKL. The ends lost 1 base at V and 5 bases at J; junction bases unmatched: 9. The CDR3 nucleotides read TGCGCCAGCAGCCAAGCCCCCGGGACTAGCGGACTGGAGACCCAGTACTTC. Residues: CASSQAPGTSGLETQYF.

The chain has TRBV3-1 (or the pseudogene TRBV3-2) and TRBJ1-2; TRBD1 is a possible D gene (5 bases). There are 13 residues in the CDR3. V was cut by 1 base and J by 8 bases, with 11 bases left in between. Germline values: CDR1 LGHDT, CDR2 YNNKEL (reference sequence). CDR3 nucleotide sequence: TGTGCCAGCAGCCAAGTCCAGGGCGGAGGCTACACCTTC. Protein sequence: CASSQVQGGGYTF.

The chain is built from TRBV5-6 and TRBJ1-2; 8 positions agree with TRBD1. This CDR3 is built from 15 residues. The V gene end was trimmed by 2 bases and the J gene end by 2 bases; junction bases not matched to a gene: 5. The germline CDR1 and CDR2 sequences are SGHDT and YYEEEE. In DNA, the CDR3 is TGTGCCAGCAGCTTCGGACAGGGAAAAAACTATGGCTACACCTTC. Residues: CASSFGQGKNYGYTF.

This clone was detected once. V usage is TRBV3-1 (or the pseudogene TRBV3-2) and J usage is TRBJ2-3; D is ambiguous. The CDR3 covers 14 residues. V was trimmed by 0 bases and J by 1 base, leaving 5 bases between them. From germline, CDR1 is LGHDT and CDR2 YNNKEL (reference sequence). CDR3 sequence: CASSQEAGTDTQYF. CDR3 in DNA: TGTGCCAGCAGCCAAGAGGCAGGCACAGATACGCAGTATTTT.

This chain uses TRBV7-2 with TRBJ1-4; no clear D. V was cut by 2 bases and J by 8 bases, with 9 bases left in between. Germline V gene lookup returns CDR1 SGHTA and CDR2 FQGNSA. The CDR3 is 13 residues long. The CDR3 loop is CASSLTKYEKLFF. The CDR3 coding sequence is TGTGCCAGCAGCTTAACAAAGTACGAAAAACTGTTTTTT.